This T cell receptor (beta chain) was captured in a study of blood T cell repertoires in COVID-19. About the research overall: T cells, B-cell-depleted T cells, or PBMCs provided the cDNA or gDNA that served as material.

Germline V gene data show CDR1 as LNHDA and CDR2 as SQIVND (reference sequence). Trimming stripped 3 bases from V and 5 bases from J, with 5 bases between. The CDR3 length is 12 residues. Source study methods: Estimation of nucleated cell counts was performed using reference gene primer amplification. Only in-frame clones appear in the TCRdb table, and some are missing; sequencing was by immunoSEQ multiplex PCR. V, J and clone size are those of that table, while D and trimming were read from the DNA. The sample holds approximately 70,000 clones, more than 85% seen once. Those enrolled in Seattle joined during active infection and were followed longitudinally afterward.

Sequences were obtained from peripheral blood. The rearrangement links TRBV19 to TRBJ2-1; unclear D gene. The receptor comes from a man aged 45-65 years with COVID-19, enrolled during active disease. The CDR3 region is CASSIPDNEQFF. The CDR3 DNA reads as TGTGCCAGTAGTATCCCTGACAATGAGCAGTTCTTC.